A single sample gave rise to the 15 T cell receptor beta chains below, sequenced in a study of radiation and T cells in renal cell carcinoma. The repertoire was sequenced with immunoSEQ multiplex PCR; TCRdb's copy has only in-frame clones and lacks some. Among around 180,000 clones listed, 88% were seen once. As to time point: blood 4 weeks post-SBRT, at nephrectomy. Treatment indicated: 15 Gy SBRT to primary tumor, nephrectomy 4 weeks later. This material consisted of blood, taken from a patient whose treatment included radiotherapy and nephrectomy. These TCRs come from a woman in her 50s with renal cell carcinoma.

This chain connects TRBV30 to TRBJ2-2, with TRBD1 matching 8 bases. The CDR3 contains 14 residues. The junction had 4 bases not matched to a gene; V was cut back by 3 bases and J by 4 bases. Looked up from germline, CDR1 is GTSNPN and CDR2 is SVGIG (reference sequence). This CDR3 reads CAWRGQGATGELFF. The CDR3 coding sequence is TGTGCCTGGAGAGGACAGGGAGCCACCGGGGAGCTGTTTTTT.

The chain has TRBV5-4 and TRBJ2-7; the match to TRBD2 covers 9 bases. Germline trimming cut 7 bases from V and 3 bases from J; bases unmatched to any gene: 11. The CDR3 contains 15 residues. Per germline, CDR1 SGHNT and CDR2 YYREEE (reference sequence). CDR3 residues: CASGKLGTSIYEQYF. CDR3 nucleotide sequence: TGTGCCAGCGGAAAATTGGGGACTAGCATCTACGAGCAGTACTTC.

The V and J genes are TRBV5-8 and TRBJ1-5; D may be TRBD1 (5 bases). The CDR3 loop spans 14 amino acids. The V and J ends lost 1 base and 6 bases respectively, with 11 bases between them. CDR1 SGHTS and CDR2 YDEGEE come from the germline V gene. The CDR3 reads CASSLRGVGQPQHF. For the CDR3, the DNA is TGTGCCAGCAGCTTGAGAGGGGTCGGTCAGCCCCAGCATTTT.

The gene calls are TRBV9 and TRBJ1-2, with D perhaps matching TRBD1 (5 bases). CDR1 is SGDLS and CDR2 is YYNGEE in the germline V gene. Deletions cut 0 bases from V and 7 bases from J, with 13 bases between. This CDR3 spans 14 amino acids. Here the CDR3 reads CASSVERGVGGYTF. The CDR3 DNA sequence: TGTGCCAGCAGCGTAGAACGAGGGGTTGGTGGCTACACCTTC.

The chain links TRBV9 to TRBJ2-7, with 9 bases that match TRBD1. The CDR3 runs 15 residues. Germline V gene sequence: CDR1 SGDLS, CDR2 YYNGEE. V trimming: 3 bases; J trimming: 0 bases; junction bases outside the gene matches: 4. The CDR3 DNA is TGTGCCAGCAGCGCCGGGACAGGGAGCTCCTACGAGCAGTACTTC. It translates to CASSAGTGSSYEQYF. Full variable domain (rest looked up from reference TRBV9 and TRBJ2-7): DSGVTQTPKHLITATGQRVTLRCSPRSGDLSVYWYQQSLDQGLQFLIQYYNGEERAKGNILERFSAQQFPDLHSELNLSSLELGDSALYFCASSAGTGSSYEQYFGPGTRLTVT.

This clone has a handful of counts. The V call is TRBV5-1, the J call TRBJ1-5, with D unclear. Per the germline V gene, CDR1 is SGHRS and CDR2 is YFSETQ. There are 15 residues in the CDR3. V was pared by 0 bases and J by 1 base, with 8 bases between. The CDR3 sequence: CASSLGSGSNQPQHF. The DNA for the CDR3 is TGCGCCAGCAGCTTGGGGTCGGGGAGCAATCAGCCCCAGCATTTT.

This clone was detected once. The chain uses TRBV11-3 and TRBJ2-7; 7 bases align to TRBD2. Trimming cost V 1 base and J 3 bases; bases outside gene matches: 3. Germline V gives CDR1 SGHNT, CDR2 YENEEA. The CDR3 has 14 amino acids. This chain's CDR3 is CASSLGRGNYEQYF. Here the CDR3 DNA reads TGTGCCAGCAGCTTAGGGCGGGGGAACTACGAGCAGTACTTC.

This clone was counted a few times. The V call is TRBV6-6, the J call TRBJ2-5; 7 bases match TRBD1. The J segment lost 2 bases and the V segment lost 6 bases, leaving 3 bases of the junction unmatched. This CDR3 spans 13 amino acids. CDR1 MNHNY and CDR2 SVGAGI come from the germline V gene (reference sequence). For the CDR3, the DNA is TGTGCCAGCAGAGGGGACAGACAAGAGACCCAGTACTTC. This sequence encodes CASRGDRQETQYF.

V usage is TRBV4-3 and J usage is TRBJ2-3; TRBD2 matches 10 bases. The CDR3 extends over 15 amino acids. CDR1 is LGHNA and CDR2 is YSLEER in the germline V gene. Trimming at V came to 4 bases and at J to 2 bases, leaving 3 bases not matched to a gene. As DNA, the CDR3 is TGCGCCAGCAGCCTAGCGGGGGGAAACACAGATACGCAGTATTTT. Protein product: CASSLAGGNTDTQYF.

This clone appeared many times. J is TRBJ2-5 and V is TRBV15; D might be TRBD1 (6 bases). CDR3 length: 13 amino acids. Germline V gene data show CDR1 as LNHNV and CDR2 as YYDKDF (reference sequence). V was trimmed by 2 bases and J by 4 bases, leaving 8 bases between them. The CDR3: CATSRQGSETQYF. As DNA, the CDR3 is TGTGCCACCAGCAGACAGGGGTCAGAGACCCAGTACTTC.

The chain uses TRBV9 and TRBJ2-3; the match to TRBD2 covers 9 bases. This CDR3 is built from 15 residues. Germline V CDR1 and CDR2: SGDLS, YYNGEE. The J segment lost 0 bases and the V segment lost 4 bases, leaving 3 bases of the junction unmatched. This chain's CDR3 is CASSRLAESTDTQYF. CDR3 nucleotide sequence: TGTGCCAGCAGCAGACTAGCGGAAAGCACAGATACGCAGTATTTT.

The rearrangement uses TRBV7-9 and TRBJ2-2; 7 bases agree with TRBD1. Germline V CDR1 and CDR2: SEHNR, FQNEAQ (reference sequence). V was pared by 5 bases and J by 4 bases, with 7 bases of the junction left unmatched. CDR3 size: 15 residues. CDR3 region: CASSARQGTTGELFF. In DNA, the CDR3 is TGTGCCAGCAGCGCCCGACAGGGAACCACCGGGGAGCTGTTTTTT.

The CDR3 nucleotides read TGTGCCAGTAGTATAGAGAGGCGGGTGGGAAATCAGCCCCAGCATTTT. This gives the protein CASSIERRVGNQPQHF. The chain joins TRBV19 to TRBJ1-5, with unresolved D. The CDR3 has 16 residues. Trimming stripped 0 bases from V and 4 bases from J, with 13 bases between. Per germline, CDR1 LNHDA and CDR2 SQIVND (reference sequence).

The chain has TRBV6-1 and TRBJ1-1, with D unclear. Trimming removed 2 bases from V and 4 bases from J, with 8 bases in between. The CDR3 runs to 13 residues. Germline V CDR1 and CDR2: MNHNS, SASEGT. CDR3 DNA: TGTGCCAGCAGTGAATTATGGGGCACTGAAGCTTTCTTT. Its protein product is CASSELWGTEAFF.

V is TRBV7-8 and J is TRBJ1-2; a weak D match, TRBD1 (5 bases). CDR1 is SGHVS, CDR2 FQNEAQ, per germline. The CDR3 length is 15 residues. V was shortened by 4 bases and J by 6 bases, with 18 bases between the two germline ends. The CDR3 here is CASSSEARQLDGYTF. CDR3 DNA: TGTGCCAGCAGCTCAGAAGCCCGACAGTTAGATGGCTACACCTTC.